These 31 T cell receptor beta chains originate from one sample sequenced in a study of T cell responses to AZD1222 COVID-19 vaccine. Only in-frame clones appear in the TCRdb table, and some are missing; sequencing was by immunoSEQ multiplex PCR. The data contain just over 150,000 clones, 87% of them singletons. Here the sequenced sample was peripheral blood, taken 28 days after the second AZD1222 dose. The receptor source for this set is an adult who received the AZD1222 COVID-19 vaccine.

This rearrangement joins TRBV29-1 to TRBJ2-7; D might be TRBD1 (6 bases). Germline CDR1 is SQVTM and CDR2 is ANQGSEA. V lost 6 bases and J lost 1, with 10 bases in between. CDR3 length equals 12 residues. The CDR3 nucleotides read TGCAGCGTCCGGACAGTATCCTACGAGCAGTACTTC. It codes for CSVRTVSYEQYF.

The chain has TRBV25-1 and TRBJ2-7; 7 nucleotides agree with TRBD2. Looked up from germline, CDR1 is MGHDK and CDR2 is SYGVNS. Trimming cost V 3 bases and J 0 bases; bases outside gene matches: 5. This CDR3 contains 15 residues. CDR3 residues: CASSEWASGSYEQYF. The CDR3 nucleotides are TGTGCCAGCAGTGAGTGGGCTAGCGGCTCCTACGAGCAGTACTTC.

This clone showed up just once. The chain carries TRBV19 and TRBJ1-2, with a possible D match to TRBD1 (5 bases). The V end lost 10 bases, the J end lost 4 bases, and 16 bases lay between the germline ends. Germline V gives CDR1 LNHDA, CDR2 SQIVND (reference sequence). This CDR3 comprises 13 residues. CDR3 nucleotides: TGTGCCACATTACCGACAGTGGGCTATGGCTACACCTTC. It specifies CATLPTVGYGYTF.

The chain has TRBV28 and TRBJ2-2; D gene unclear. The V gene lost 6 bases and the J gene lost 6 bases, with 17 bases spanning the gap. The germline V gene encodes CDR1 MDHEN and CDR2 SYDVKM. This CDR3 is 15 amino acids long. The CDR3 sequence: CASRSLSRFAGELFF. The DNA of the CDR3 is TGTGCCAGCAGATCCCTATCCAGGTTTGCCGGGGAGCTGTTTTTT.

The CDR3 is CSASGGNHEQYF. The CDR3 DNA follows: TGCAGTGCTAGTGGCGGGAACCACGAGCAGTACTTC. V is TRBV20-1 and J is TRBJ2-7; tentative D call: TRBD2 (6 bases). Deletions cut 3 bases from V and 5 bases from J, with 11 bases between. This CDR3 contains 12 residues. Germline V gene lookup returns CDR1 DFQATT and CDR2 SNEGSKA (reference sequence).

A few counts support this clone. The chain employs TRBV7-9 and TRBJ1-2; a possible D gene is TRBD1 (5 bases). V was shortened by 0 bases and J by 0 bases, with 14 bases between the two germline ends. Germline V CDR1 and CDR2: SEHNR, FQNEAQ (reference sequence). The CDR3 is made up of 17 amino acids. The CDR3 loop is CASSLARAGTANYGYTF. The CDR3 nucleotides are TGTGCCAGCAGCTTAGCGCGGGCGGGGACCGCTAACTATGGCTACACCTTC.

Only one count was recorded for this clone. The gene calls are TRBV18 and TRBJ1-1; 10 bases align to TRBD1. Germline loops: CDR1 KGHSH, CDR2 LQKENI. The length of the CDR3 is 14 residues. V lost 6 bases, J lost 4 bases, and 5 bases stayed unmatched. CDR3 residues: CASSQGQGVTEAFF. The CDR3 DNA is TGTGCCAGCTCCCAAGGACAGGGGGTCACTGAAGCTTTCTTT.

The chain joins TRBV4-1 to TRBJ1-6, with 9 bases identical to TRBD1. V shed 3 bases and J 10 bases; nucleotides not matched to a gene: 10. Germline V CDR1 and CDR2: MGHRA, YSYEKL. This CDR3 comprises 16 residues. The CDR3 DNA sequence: TGCGCCAGCAGCCAGCACGGGACAGGGCTAGGGTCACCCCTCCACTTT. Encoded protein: CASSQHGTGLGSPLHF.

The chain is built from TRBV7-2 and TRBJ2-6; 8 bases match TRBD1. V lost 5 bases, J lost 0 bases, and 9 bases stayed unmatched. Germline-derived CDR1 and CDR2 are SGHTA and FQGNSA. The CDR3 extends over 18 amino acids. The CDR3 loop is CASSTRTGLGSGANVLTF. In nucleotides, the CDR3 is TGTGCCAGCAGCACCCGGACAGGGCTCGGCTCTGGGGCCAACGTCCTGACTTTC.

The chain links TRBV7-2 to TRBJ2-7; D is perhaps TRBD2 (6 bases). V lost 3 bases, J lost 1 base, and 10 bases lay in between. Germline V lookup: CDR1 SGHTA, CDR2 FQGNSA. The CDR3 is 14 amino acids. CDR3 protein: CASSLGRGSYEQYF. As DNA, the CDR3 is TGTGCCAGCAGCTTGGGGCGGGGTTCCTACGAGCAGTACTTC.

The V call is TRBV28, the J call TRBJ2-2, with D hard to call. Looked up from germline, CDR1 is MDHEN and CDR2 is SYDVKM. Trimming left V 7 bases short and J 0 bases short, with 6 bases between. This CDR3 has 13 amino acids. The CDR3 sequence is CASIAANTGELFF. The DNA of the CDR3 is TGTGCCAGCATAGCTGCGAACACCGGGGAGCTGTTTTTT.

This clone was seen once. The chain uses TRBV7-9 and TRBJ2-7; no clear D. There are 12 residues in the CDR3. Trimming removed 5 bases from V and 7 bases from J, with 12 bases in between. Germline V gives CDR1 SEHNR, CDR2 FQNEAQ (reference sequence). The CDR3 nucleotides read TGTGCCAGCAGCCCCGTGGGTTGGGAGCAGTACTTC. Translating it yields CASSPVGWEQYF.

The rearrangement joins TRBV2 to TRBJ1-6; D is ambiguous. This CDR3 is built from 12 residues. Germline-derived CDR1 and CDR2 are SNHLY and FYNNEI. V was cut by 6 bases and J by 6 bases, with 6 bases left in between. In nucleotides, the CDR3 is TGTGCCAGCAGGTTTACTAATTCACCCCTCCACTTT. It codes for CASRFTNSPLHF.

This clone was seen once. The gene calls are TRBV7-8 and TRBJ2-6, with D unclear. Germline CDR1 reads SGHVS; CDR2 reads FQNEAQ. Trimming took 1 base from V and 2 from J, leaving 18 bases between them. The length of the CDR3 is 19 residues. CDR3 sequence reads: CASSLVPGPTRPGANVLTF. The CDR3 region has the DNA TGTGCCAGCAGCTTAGTTCCAGGACCCACGAGGCCTGGGGCCAACGTCCTGACTTTC.

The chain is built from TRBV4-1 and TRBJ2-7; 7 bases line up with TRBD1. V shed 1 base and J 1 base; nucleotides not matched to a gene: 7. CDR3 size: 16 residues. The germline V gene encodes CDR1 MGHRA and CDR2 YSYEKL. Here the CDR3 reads CASSQVAGTASYEQYF. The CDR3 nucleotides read TGCGCCAGCAGCCAAGTGGCCGGGACAGCTTCCTACGAGCAGTACTTC.

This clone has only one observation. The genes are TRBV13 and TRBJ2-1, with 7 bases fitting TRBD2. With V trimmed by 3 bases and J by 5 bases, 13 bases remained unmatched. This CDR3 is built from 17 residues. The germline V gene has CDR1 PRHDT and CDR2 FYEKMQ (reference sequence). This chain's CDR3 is CASSFKTSPPRHNEQFF. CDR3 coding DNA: TGTGCCAGCAGCTTTAAGACTAGCCCACCCAGACACAATGAGCAGTTCTTC.

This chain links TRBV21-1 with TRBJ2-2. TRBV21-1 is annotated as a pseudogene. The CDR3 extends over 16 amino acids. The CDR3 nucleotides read TGTGCCAGCAGCAAAGCGCTAGGGCAGGAGACCGGGGAGCTGTTTTTT. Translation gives CASSKALGQETGELFF.

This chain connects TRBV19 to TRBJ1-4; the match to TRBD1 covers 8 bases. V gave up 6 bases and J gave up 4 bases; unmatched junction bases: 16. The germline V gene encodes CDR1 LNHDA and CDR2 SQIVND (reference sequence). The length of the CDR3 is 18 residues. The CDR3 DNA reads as TGTGCCAGTAGCCCCTCCCAGGGCAGGGGGCGAAGTAATGAAAAACTGTTTTTT. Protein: CASSPSQGRGRSNEKLFF.

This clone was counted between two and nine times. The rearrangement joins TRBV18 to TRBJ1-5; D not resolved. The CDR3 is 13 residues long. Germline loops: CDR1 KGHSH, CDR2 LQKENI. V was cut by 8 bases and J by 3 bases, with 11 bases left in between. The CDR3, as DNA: TGTGCCAGCCGGAGGCGGATCAATCAGCCCCAGCATTTT. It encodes CASRRRINQPQHF. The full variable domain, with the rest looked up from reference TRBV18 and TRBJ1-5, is NAGVMQNPRHLVRRRGQEARLRCSPMKGHSHVYWYRQLPEEGLKFMVYLQKENIIDESGMPKERFSAEFPKEGPSILRIQQVVRGDSAAYFCASRRRINQPQHFGDGTRLSIL.

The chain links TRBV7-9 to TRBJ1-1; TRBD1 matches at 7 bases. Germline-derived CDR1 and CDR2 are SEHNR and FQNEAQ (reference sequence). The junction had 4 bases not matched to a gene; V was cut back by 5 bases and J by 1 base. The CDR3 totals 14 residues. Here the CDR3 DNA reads TGTGCCAGCAGCCGGACAGGCGCGAACACTGAAGCTTTCTTT. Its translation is CASSRTGANTEAFF.

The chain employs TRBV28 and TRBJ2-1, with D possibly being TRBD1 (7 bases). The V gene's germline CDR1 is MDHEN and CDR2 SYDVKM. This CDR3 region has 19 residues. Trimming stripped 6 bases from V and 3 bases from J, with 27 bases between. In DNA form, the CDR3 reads TGTGCCAGCAGACCCCTCCCAGGGCCGAACAGGGGACTCTACAATGAGCAGTTCTTC. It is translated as CASRPLPGPNRGLYNEQFF.

The CDR3 here is CASSPRGQSEQYF. In nucleotides, the CDR3 is TGTGCCAGCAGCCCAAGGGGGCAGAGCGAGCAGTACTTC. The gene calls are TRBV5-6 and TRBJ2-7, with 7 bases lining up with TRBD1. CDR3 size: 13 residues. Germline values: CDR1 SGHDT, CDR2 YYEEEE. V was clipped by 4 bases and J by 6 bases; unmatched bases: 7. Full variable domain (remainder filled in from reference TRBV5-6 and TRBJ2-7): DAGVTQSPTHLIKTRGQQVTLRCSPKSGHDTVSWYQQALGQGPQFIFQYYEEEERQRGNFPDRFSGHQFPNYSSELNVNALLLGDSALYLCASSPRGQSEQYFGPGTRLTVT.

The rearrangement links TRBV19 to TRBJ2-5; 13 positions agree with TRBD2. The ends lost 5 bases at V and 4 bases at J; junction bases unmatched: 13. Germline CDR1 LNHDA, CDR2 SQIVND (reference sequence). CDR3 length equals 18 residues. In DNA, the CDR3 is TGTGCCAGTAGTCCCCGTAGGACTAGCGGGAGTCGCGGAGAGACCCAGTACTTC. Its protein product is CASSPRRTSGSRGETQYF.

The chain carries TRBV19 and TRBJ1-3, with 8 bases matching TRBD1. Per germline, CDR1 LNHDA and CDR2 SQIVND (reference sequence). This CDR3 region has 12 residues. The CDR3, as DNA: TGTGCTTCCGGACAGGGTGGAAACACCATATATTTT. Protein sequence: CASGQGGNTIYF.

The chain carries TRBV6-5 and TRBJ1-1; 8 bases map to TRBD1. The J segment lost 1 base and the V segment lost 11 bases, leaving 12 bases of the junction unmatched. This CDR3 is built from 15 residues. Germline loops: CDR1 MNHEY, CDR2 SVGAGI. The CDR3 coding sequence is TGTGCCGGAAGACAGGGGAATTTGGGGAACACTGAAGCTTTCTTT. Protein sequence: CAGRQGNLGNTEAFF.

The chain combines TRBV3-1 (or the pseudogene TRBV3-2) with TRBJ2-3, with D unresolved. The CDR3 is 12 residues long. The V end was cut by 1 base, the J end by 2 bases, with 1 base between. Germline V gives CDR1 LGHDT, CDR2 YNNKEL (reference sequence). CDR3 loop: CASSQVTDTQYF. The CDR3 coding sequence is TGTGCCAGCAGCCAAGTCACAGATACGCAGTATTTT.

CDR3 sequence (DNA): TGTGCCAGTAGTTCACTGTATGGCTACACCTTC. Residues: CASSSLYGYTF. The chain employs TRBV19 and TRBJ1-2; no clear D gene. Germline-derived CDR1 and CDR2 are LNHDA and SQIVND (reference sequence). CDR3 length: 11 amino acids. V was shortened by 5 bases and J by 5 bases, with 6 bases between the two germline ends.

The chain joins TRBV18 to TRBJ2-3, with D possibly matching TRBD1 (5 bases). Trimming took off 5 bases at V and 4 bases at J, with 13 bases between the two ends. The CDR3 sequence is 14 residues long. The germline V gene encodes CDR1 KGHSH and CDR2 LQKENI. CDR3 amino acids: CASSVGVDADTQYF. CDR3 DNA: TGTGCCAGCTCAGTAGGGGTAGACGCAGATACGCAGTATTTT.

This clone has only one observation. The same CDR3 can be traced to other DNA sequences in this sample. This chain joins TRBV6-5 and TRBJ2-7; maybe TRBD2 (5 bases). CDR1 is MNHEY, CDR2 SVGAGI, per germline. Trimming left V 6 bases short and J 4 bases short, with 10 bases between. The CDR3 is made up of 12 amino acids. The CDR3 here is CASSLRGYEQYF. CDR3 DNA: TGTGCCAGCAGCCTCCGAGGGTACGAGCAGTACTTC.

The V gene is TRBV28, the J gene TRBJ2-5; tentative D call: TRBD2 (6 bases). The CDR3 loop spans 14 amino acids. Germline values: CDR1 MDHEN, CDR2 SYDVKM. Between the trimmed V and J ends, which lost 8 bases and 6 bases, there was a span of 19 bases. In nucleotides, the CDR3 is TGTGCCAGCTTACCCTCCGGGACTGAGAAGACCCAGTACTTC. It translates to CASLPSGTEKTQYF.

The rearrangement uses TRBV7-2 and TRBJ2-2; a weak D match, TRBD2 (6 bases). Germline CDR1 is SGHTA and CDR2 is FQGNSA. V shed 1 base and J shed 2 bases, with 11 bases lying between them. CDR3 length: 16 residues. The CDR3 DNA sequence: TGTGCCAGCAGCTTAGTGGTCGGGACTAACACCGGGGAGCTGTTTTTT. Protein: CASSLVVGTNTGELFF.